This record concerns one T cell receptor (beta chain) sequence. No antigen is known for it. The record originates from a study of long-term antiretroviral therapy in people with HIV. Study-wide results and caveats: HIV repertoires spanned tighter CDR3 length ranges than controls did. ART adherence, viral resistance and therapy changes were not recorded.

Samples held roughly 0.95-10 million cryopreserved PBMC before DNA extraction. The assay, immunoSEQ v3.0, was run at survey level. Here immunoSEQ multiplex PCR was the method, and the copy in TCRdb shows in-frame clones only, minus some. The sample carries 35,000 to 40,000 clones, roughly 82% recorded once. With 1 base removed from V and 2 bases from J, the gap between germline ends came to 9 bases. There are 14 residues in the CDR3. The germline gives CDR1 SGHAT, CDR2 FQNNGV. The source is a man between 18 and 35 years old with HIV. The material was unsorted PBMCs, obtained 0.3 years after starting antiretroviral therapy. The chain uses TRBV11-2 and TRBJ2-7; tentative D call: TRBD2 (6 bases). The CDR3 DNA reads as TGTGCCAGCAGCTTAGGAGGCGGGGCCTACGAGCAGTACTTC. Its translation: CASSLGGGAYEQYF.